The 14 T cell receptor beta chains given below trace back to one sample, sequenced in a study of blood T cell repertoires in COVID-19. Assay used: immunoSEQ multiplex PCR; TCRdb lists only in-frame clones, some missing. The sample yields tens of thousands of clones, 80% to 95% seen once. The sample comprised peripheral blood. The receptors originated from a young man with COVID-19, enrolled during active disease.

This clone was recorded only once. The chain is built from TRBV5-1 and TRBJ2-2; tentatively, D is TRBD2 (5 bases). CDR3 length: 16 amino acids. The ends were cut back, 0 bases at V and 2 bases at J, with 11 bases in the middle. Germline CDR1 SGHRS, CDR2 YFSETQ. The CDR3 DNA reads TGCGCCAGCAGCTTGGTCCCGGACTTAAACACCGGGGAGCTGTTTTTT. Protein product: CASSLVPDLNTGELFF.

The chain couples TRBV10-2 to TRBJ2-7; 8 nucleotides line up with TRBD2. The germline gives CDR1 WSHSY, CDR2 SAAADI. The CDR3 length is 14 residues. The trim removed 6 bases at V and 2 bases at J, leaving 6 bases unmatched. The DNA for the CDR3 is TGCGCCAGCAGACTTAGCGGGACGGCCTACGAGCAGTACTTC. It translates to CASRLSGTAYEQYF.

This chain joins TRBV5-6 and TRBJ1-2; no firm D call. Germline values: CDR1 SGHDT, CDR2 YYEEEE. V was trimmed by 2 bases and J by 4 bases, leaving 6 bases between them. This CDR3 is 12 amino acids long. CDR3 DNA sequence: TGTGCCAGCAGCTTAGGGAGCTATGGCTACACCTTC. It is translated as CASSLGSYGYTF.

The J gene is TRBJ2-7, the V gene TRBV28; weak D call: TRBD1 (5 bases). V was pared by 2 bases and J by 3 bases, with 14 bases between. CDR3 size: 15 residues. The germline V gene has CDR1 MDHEN and CDR2 SYDVKM. The CDR3 coding sequence is TGTGCCAGCAGTTTAAGGGGCCCGGGTGGCTACGAGCAGTACTTC. Its protein product is CASSLRGPGGYEQYF.

V is TRBV24-1 and J is TRBJ2-1; 11 bases are shared with TRBD2. CDR3 size: 16 residues. Germline trimming cut 3 bases from V and 7 bases from J; bases unmatched to any gene: 7. Germline values: CDR1 KGHDR, CDR2 SFDVKD. CDR3 nucleotide sequence: TGTGCCACCAGTGATCCCCTAGCGGGAGGTGGGAATGAGCAGTTCTTC. Its translation is CATSDPLAGGGNEQFF.

V and J are TRBV5-6 and TRBJ2-7; TRBD2 agrees at 7 bases. CDR1 is SGHDT and CDR2 is YYEEEE in the germline V gene. The CDR3 runs 16 residues. J lost 2 bases, V lost 0 bases, and 8 bases had no gene match. The CDR3 bases are TGTGCCAGCAGCTTGGCAATGCCTAGCGGCGCCTACGAGCAGTACTTC. It translates to CASSLAMPSGAYEQYF. Based on the CDR3 plus reference TRBV5-6 and TRBJ2-7, the full variable domain is DAGVTQSPTHLIKTRGQQVTLRCSPKSGHDTVSWYQQALGQGPQFIFQYYEEEERQRGNFPDRFSGHQFPNYSSELNVNALLLGDSALYLCASSLAMPSGAYEQYFGPGTRLTVT.

This clone appeared a single time. V is TRBV4-3 and J is TRBJ2-1; TRBD1 matches 11 bases. With V trimmed by 4 bases and J by 3 bases, 2 bases remained unmatched. This CDR3 spans 15 amino acids. In germline, CDR1 is LGHNA, CDR2 YSLEER. Here the CDR3 reads CASSPGQGDYNEQFF. CDR3 nucleotides: TGCGCCAGCAGCCCGGGACAGGGGGACTACAATGAGCAGTTCTTC.

The chain carries TRBV28 and TRBJ1-5; possible D gene TRBD1, 6 bases. The CDR3 loop spans 15 amino acids. Germline-derived CDR1 and CDR2 are MDHEN and SYDVKM. Between the trimmed V and J ends, which lost 3 bases and 3 bases, there was a span of 12 bases. The CDR3 bases are TGTGCCAGCAGTTTGCCCGGACAGCTCAATCAGCCCCAGCATTTT. It is translated as CASSLPGQLNQPQHF. The full variable domain, its missing parts supplied by reference TRBV28 and TRBJ1-5, is DVKVTQSSRYLVKRTGEKVFLECVQDMDHENMFWYRQDPGLGLRLIYFSYDVKMKEKGDIPEGYSVSREKKERFSLILESASTNQTSMYLCASSLPGQLNQPQHFGDGTRLSIL.

The chain is built from TRBV5-1 and TRBJ2-2; TRBD1 matches at 8 bases. This CDR3 region has 17 residues. Germline loops: CDR1 SGHRS, CDR2 YFSETQ. V was clipped by 4 bases and J by 3 bases; unmatched bases: 11. The DNA of the CDR3 is TGCGCCAGCAGCCTCTCGTCGGACAGGGCGGACACCGGGGAGCTGTTTTTT. Translating it yields CASSLSSDRADTGELFF. The whole variable domain, remainder taken from reference TRBV5-1 and TRBJ2-2, is KAGVTQTPRYLIKTRGQQVTLSCSPISGHRSVSWYQQTPGQGLQFLFEYFSETQRNKGNFPGRFSGRQFSNSRSEMNVSTLELGDSALYLCASSLSSDRADTGELFFGEGSRLTVL.

This clone was counted between two and nine times. CDR3 sequence reads: CASSFARKNTEAFF. The CDR3 DNA is TGTGCCAGCAGTTTTGCCAGGAAGAACACTGAAGCTTTCTTT. J is TRBJ1-1 and V is TRBV28; D gene unclear. This CDR3 has 14 amino acids. Trimming took 3 bases from V and 1 from J, leaving 9 bases between them. In germline, CDR1 is MDHEN, CDR2 SYDVKM.

V gene TRBV13 combines with J gene TRBJ2-7; 15 bases map to TRBD2. Germline V gene lookup returns CDR1 PRHDT and CDR2 FYEKMQ (reference sequence). Trimming cost V 6 bases and J 0 bases; bases outside gene matches: 3. This CDR3 spans 16 amino acids. This chain's CDR3 is CASSGGLAGGSYEQYF. Here the CDR3 DNA reads TGTGCCAGCAGTGGGGGACTAGCGGGAGGCTCCTACGAGCAGTACTTC.

The chain combines TRBV29-1 with TRBJ2-1; 11 positions agree with TRBD2. The CDR3 has 14 residues. Per the germline V gene, CDR1 is SQVTM and CDR2 is ANQGSEA. Unmatched junction bases numbered 6, after V lost 7 bases and J lost 4 bases. CDR3 protein: CSASGTSGYNEQFF. DNA for the CDR3: TGCAGCGCATCCGGGACTAGCGGATACAATGAGCAGTTCTTC.

This clone has just a few counts. This chain links TRBV6-6 with TRBJ1-5, with 9 bases fitting TRBD1. The CDR3 has 18 residues. Trimming cost V 6 bases and J 5 bases; bases outside gene matches: 17. Germline CDR1 reads MNHNY; CDR2 reads SVGAGI (reference sequence). The CDR3 here is CASRRSGRKGQGHQPQHF. The CDR3 nucleotides read TGTGCCAGCAGGCGATCCGGCAGGAAGGGACAGGGACATCAGCCCCAGCATTTT.

V and J are TRBV27 and TRBJ1-5; 7 nucleotides agree with TRBD1. Losses at the gene ends were 2 bases for V and 3 bases for J; bases not matched to a gene: 4. The CDR3 contains 15 residues. Germline lookup yields CDR1 MNHEY and CDR2 SMNVEV (reference sequence). The CDR3 DNA sequence: TGTGCCAGCAGTTTAGTCACAGGGGCCAATCAGCCCCAGCATTTT. Translated, it gives CASSLVTGANQPQHF.